This record covers a single TCR beta chain. The entry originates in a study of blood T cell repertoires in COVID-19. Across the whole study: Samples representing acute and convalescent COVID-19 were sourced from the United States, Italy and Spain. PBMCs, B-cell-depleted T cells, or T cells were the source of the cDNA or gDNA that made up the material.

Looked up from germline, CDR1 is ENHRY and CDR2 is SYGVKD. V trimming: 10 bases; J trimming: 0 bases; junction bases outside the gene matches: 5. This CDR3 contains 14 residues. Authors' data handling: From reference gene primer amplification, estimates of nucleated cell counts were derived. Sequenced by immunoSEQ multiplex PCR; TCRdb stores in-frame clones only, minus some. V, J and clone size reflect that table, while D and trimming were determined from the DNA. The sample lists some 250,000 clones, roughly 91% occurring once. This clonotype was obtained from a woman aged 40 to 50 who had recovered from COVID-19. Material: peripheral blood. The chain is built from TRBV10-3 and TRBJ2-3, with TRBD2 matching 9 bases. CDR3 DNA: TGTGCCACCGGGCGGGGGGGCAGCACAGATACGCAGTATTTT. This gives the protein CATGRGGSTDTQYF.